These 27 T cell receptor beta chains were sequenced from one sample in a study of blood T cell repertoires in COVID-19. Sequencing used immunoSEQ multiplex PCR; TCRdb keeps in-frame clones, though not all of them. This table has about 230,000 clones, roughly 80% appearing once. Sequenced sample: peripheral blood. These receptors all stem from a woman aged 65 to 85 with active or convalescent COVID-19.

The genes are TRBV2 and TRBJ1-6; 12 bases map to TRBD1. This CDR3 spans 13 amino acids. Germline V gene data show CDR1 as SNHLY and CDR2 as FYNNEI. V lost 8 bases and J lost 10; bases outside the gene matches: 3. The CDR3 protein is CASSGQGASPLHF. DNA for the CDR3: TGTGCCAGCTCGGGACAGGGGGCATCACCCCTCCACTTT.

J is TRBJ1-2 and V is TRBV6-5; no reliable D call. In germline, CDR1 is MNHEY, CDR2 SVGAGI. Trimming shortened V by 7 bases and J by 4 bases, and 16 bases separated the two germline ends. The CDR3 runs to 14 residues. CDR3 protein: CASTPSPLLYGYTF. The CDR3 DNA reads as TGTGCCAGCACTCCGAGCCCCCTTCTCTATGGCTACACCTTC.

The chain has TRBV25-1 and TRBJ1-6, with 8 bases fitting TRBD1. J was trimmed by 9 bases and V by 3 bases; bases with no gene match: 4. The CDR3 spans 14 residues. Germline assignment: CDR1 MGHDK and CDR2 SYGVNS. The CDR3 bases are TGTGCCAGCAGTGAGGACAGGGTGGGTTCACCCCTCCACTTT. Its translation is CASSEDRVGSPLHF.

This chain's CDR3 is CSAGTGDDYGYTF. The CDR3 DNA is TGCAGCGCCGGGACAGGGGATGACTATGGCTACACCTTC. The rearrangement links TRBV29-1 to TRBJ1-2, with 10 bases that match TRBD1. Trimming removed 7 bases from V and 3 bases from J; junction bases left unmatched: 5. CDR1 and CDR2 from the germline V gene are SQVTM and ANQGSEA. The CDR3 has 13 amino acids.

The chain recombines TRBV3-1 (or the pseudogene TRBV3-2) with TRBJ1-1, with a weak D call TRBD1 (5 bases). Per the germline V gene, CDR1 is LGHDT and CDR2 is YNNKEL (reference sequence). Trimming pared 1 base from V and 0 bases from J, leaving 6 bases between. The CDR3 consists of 14 residues. The chain's CDR3 is CASSQGQLNTEAFF. CDR3 nucleotide sequence: TGTGCCAGCAGCCAAGGACAGCTGAACACTGAAGCTTTCTTT.

The chain links TRBV4-3 to TRBJ2-3; D is unclear. The ends were cut back, 4 bases at V and 6 bases at J, with 11 bases in the middle. CDR3 size: 13 residues. Germline V gene lookup returns CDR1 LGHNA and CDR2 YSLEER. The chain's CDR3 is CASSLRFPDTQYF. The CDR3 DNA reads as TGCGCCAGCAGCCTCCGGTTTCCGGATACGCAGTATTTT.

This clone was recorded many times. The V gene is TRBV2, the J gene TRBJ1-5; possibly TRBD1 for D (5 bases). Trimming shortened V by 4 bases and J by 7 bases, and 11 bases separated the two germline ends. This CDR3 is 13 amino acids long. The germline V gene encodes CDR1 SNHLY and CDR2 FYNNEI. The CDR3 here is CASSGGVGQPQHF. In nucleotides, the CDR3 is TGTGCCAGCAGTGGGGGGGTTGGCCAGCCCCAGCATTTT.

The genes are TRBV18 and TRBJ2-5; D not resolved. Germline V CDR1 and CDR2: KGHSH, LQKENI. The CDR3 extends over 13 amino acids. Trimming pared 4 bases from V and 1 base from J, leaving 7 bases between. The CDR3: CASSRGSQETQYF. The DNA for the CDR3 is TGTGCCAGCTCACGAGGCTCCCAAGAGACCCAGTACTTC. Using reference TRBV18 and TRBJ2-5 for the parts outside the CDR3, the full variable domain is NAGVMQNPRHLVRRRGQEARLRCSPMKGHSHVYWYRQLPEEGLKFMVYLQKENIIDESGMPKERFSAEFPKEGPSILRIQQVVRGDSAAYFCASSRGSQETQYFGPGTRLLVL.

The chain couples TRBV29-1 to TRBJ2-3; D not resolved. Looked up from germline, CDR1 is SQVTM and CDR2 is ANQGSEA. This CDR3 spans 14 amino acids. Between the trimmed V and J ends, which lost 4 bases and 0 bases, there was a span of 11 bases. The CDR3: CSVAQTGSTDTQYF. The CDR3 DNA sequence: TGCAGCGTTGCCCAGACCGGGAGCACAGATACGCAGTATTTT.

A word on this clone: Germline is not matched at one junction end, which may reflect a read error. The chain joins TRBV29-1 to TRBJ1-2, with a tentative D call TRBD1 (6 bases). Germline V gene lookup returns CDR1 SQVTM and CDR2 ANQGSEA. The length of the CDR3 is 12 residues. CDR3 sequence (DNA): TGCAGCGTTGAATCCCCAGGGGCCTCGAAATCCTTC. Translation: CSVESPGASKSF.

The chain links TRBV28 to TRBJ1-3; D might be TRBD1 (6 bases). This CDR3 is 15 amino acids long. Germline CDR1 is MDHEN and CDR2 is SYDVKM. V lost 3 bases, J lost 0 bases, and 9 bases lay in between. CDR3 nucleotides: TGTGCCAGCAGTTTCCACAGGGCCTCTGGAAACACCATATATTTT. Amino acids: CASSFHRASGNTIYF.

The chain couples TRBV6-5 to TRBJ2-3; weak D call: TRBD1 (6 bases). Germline values: CDR1 MNHEY, CDR2 SVGAGI. The CDR3 extends over 13 amino acids. V dropped 4 bases and J dropped 9 bases, with 14 bases sitting between them. The CDR3 loop reads CASSSPGASTQYF. DNA for the CDR3: TGTGCCAGCAGTTCCCCAGGGGCGAGCACGCAGTATTTT.

This chain joins TRBV18 and TRBJ2-2; 9 bases agree with TRBD2. Per germline, CDR1 KGHSH and CDR2 LQKENI. The CDR3 extends over 15 amino acids. The V segment lost 3 bases and the J segment 8 bases; nucleotides outside the gene matches: 7. The CDR3 sequence is CASSPEVAGAGELFF. The CDR3 DNA follows: TGTGCCAGCTCACCGGAGGTAGCGGGAGCGGGGGAGCTGTTTTTT.

This clone was counted between two and nine times. The chain links TRBV2 to TRBJ1-1, with D tentatively TRBD1 (5 bases). The CDR3 is 13 residues long. Trimming took 8 bases from V and 5 from J, leaving 15 bases between them. Per the germline V gene, CDR1 is SNHLY and CDR2 is FYNNEI. CDR3 residues: CASQTGEGTEAFF. The CDR3 DNA reads TGTGCCAGCCAGACGGGGGAGGGTACTGAAGCTTTCTTT.

V and J are TRBV29-1 and TRBJ2-3, with 7 bases that match TRBD2. Looked up from germline, CDR1 is SQVTM and CDR2 is ANQGSEA. This CDR3 comprises 12 residues. V dropped 6 bases and J dropped 4; count of bases not matched to a gene: 4. DNA of the CDR3: TGCAGCGTGGGGGGGGACGCAGATACGCAGTATTTT. This translates into CSVGGDADTQYF.

The chain joins TRBV5-1 to TRBJ1-2, with D perhaps matching TRBD1 (6 bases). V was cut by 1 base and J by 5 bases, with 15 bases left in between. The CDR3 runs 15 residues. CDR1 and CDR2 from the germline V gene are SGHRS and YFSETQ. The CDR3 DNA reads as TGCGCCAGCAGCTTGCCTCCCACAGGGATGTATGGCTACACCTTC. Its translation: CASSLPPTGMYGYTF.

The chain joins TRBV28 to TRBJ2-7, with 13 bases fitting TRBD2. J gave up 6 bases and V 6 bases, and 8 bases lay outside the gene matches. There are 15 residues in the CDR3. The germline V gene has CDR1 MDHEN and CDR2 SYDVKM. DNA for the CDR3: TGTGCCAGCAGAACCCCCGGGACTAGCGGGATCGAGCAGTACTTC. Amino acids: CASRTPGTSGIEQYF.

The sample holds one count of this clone. V usage is TRBV29-1 and J usage is TRBJ2-3; D is undetermined. CDR1 SQVTM and CDR2 ANQGSEA come from the germline V gene. The CDR3 is 12 amino acids. V was pared by 4 bases and J by 6 bases, with 11 bases between. The CDR3 nucleotides read TGCAGCGTTGGGCCGGGTGGCGATACGCAGTATTTT. Translating it yields CSVGPGGDTQYF.

This clone was counted only a few times. V and J are TRBV28 and TRBJ1-5; D might be TRBD1 (6 bases). The CDR3 consists of 15 residues. Trimming removed 3 bases from V and 1 base from J, with 10 bases in between. Germline CDR1 is MDHEN and CDR2 is SYDVKM. The CDR3 sequence: CASSLPGQSNQPQHF. DNA of the CDR3: TGTGCCAGCAGTTTGCCGGGACAAAGCAATCAGCCCCAGCATTTT.

The chain uses TRBV7-6 and TRBJ1-3; D is unresolved. The CDR3 has 18 residues. Deletions cut 5 bases from V and 0 bases from J, with 20 bases between. Germline V CDR1 and CDR2: SGHVS, FNYEAQ. Written as DNA, the CDR3 is TGTGCCAGCAGCCCCCTCCGAGGCGGGAAAGGCTCTGGAAACACCATATATTTT. Encoded protein: CASSPLRGGKGSGNTIYF.

The chain couples TRBV5-6 to TRBJ2-1; D possibly corresponds to TRBD1 (5 bases). Germline values: CDR1 SGHDT, CDR2 YYEEEE. This CDR3 has 13 residues. Trimming left V 4 bases short and J 6 bases short, with 11 bases between. The CDR3 reads CASSTLQVNEQFF. The CDR3 DNA sequence: TGTGCCAGCAGCACCTTACAGGTCAATGAGCAGTTCTTC.

This chain connects TRBV24-1 to TRBJ2-3; D perhaps matches TRBD2 (5 bases). V lost 9 bases and J 0 bases, leaving 9 bases between the germline ends. Germline assignment: CDR1 KGHDR and CDR2 SFDVKD. The CDR3 loop spans 13 amino acids. CDR3 nucleotides: TGTGCCACCCGGGATTCTAGCACAGATACGCAGTATTTT. It is translated as CATRDSSTDTQYF.

The CDR3 coding sequence is TGTGCCAGCTCGGGGGGCCCCCCGGGCACAGATACGCAGTATTTT. Encoded protein: CASSGGPPGTDTQYF. This chain links TRBV7-3 with TRBJ2-3, with D perhaps TRBD2 (7 bases). Germline values: CDR1 SGHTA, CDR2 FQGTGA. V dropped 8 bases and J dropped 1 base, with 16 bases sitting between them. The CDR3 covers 15 residues.

This chain uses TRBV12-3 or TRBV12-4 with TRBJ1-2; the D is unclear. Trimming cost V 5 bases and J 4 bases, with 8 bases left between them. This CDR3 has 12 amino acids. CDR3 in amino acids: CASSGLFYGYTF. As DNA, the CDR3 is TGTGCCAGCAGTGGACTATTCTATGGCTACACCTTC.

The chain couples TRBV6-1 to TRBJ2-3, with TRBD2 matching 8 bases. The V gene's germline CDR1 is MNHNS and CDR2 SASEGT. CDR3 length: 16 amino acids. V shed 2 bases and J 5 bases; nucleotides not matched to a gene: 9. The CDR3: CASSESGLAGIDTQYF. CDR3 in DNA: TGTGCCAGCAGTGAATCCGGACTAGCAGGGATAGATACGCAGTATTTT.

This clone was seen ten or more times. The V gene is TRBV10-3, the J gene TRBJ1-2, with a possible D match to TRBD1 (5 bases). This CDR3 contains 13 residues. The V and J ends lost 0 bases and 5 bases respectively, with 7 bases between them. Germline lookup yields CDR1 ENHRY and CDR2 SYGVKD. In DNA, the CDR3 is TGTGCCATCAGTGAGTCGCGGGGGTATGGCTACACCTTC. Its protein product is CAISESRGYGYTF.

The rearrangement links TRBV24-1 to TRBJ2-1; D call uncertain. Trimming cost V 7 bases and J 5 bases, with 8 bases left between them. Germline V lookup: CDR1 KGHDR, CDR2 SFDVKD. This CDR3 has 12 residues. CDR3 protein: CATSRANNEQFF. The CDR3 region has the DNA TGTGCCACCAGCCGAGCAAACAATGAGCAGTTCTTC.